The clone carrying this TCR beta chain was detected many times. The data stem from a study of blood T cell repertoires in COVID-19. Clones were read by immunoSEQ multiplex PCR, and TCRdb kept only the in-frame ones, dropping some. The sample lists about 76,000 clones, about 80% occurring once. This clonotype originated in a human donor in a cohort sampled during active COVID-19. Sequenced sample: peripheral blood.

The CDR3 reads CASSIDGDSTGELFF. The CDR3 DNA follows: TGTGCCAGTAGTATAGATGGGGACAGCACCGGGGAGCTGTTTTTT. The genes are TRBV19 and TRBJ2-2, with 7 bases lining up with TRBD1. The V gene end was trimmed by 0 bases and the J gene end by 4 bases; junction bases not matched to a gene: 2. Germline lookup yields CDR1 LNHDA and CDR2 SQIVND (reference sequence). CDR3 size: 15 residues. Looking up the rest from reference TRBV19 and TRBJ2-2 gives the full variable domain: DGGITQSPKYLFRKEGQNVTLSCEQNLNHDAMYWYRQDPGQGLRLIYYSQIVNDFQKGDIAEGYSVSREKKESFPLTVTSAQKNPTAFYLCASSIDGDSTGELFFGEGSRLTVL.